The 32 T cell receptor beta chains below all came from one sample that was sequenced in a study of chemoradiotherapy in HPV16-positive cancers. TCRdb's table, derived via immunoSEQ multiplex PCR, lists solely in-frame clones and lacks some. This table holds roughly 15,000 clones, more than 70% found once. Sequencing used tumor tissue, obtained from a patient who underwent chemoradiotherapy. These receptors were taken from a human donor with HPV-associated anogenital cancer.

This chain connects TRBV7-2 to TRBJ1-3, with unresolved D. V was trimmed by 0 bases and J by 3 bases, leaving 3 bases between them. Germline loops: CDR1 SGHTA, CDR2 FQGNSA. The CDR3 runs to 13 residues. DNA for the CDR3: TGTGCCAGCAGCTTAGCGGGTGGAAACACCATATATTTT. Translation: CASSLAGGNTIYF.

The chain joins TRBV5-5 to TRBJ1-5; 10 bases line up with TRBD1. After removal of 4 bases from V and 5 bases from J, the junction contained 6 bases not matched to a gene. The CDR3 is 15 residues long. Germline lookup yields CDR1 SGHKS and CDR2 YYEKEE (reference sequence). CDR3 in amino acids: CASSRTGTGDQPQHF. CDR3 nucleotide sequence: TGTGCCAGCAGCCGCACCGGGACAGGGGATCAGCCCCAGCATTTT.

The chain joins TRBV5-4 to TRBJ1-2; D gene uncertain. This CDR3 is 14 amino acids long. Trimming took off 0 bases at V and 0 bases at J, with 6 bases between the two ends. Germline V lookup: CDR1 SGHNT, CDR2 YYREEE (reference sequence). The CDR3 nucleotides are TGTGCCAGCAGCTTGGGAACAGCTAACTATGGCTACACCTTC. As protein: CASSLGTANYGYTF. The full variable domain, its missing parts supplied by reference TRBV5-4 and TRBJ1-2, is ETGVTQSPTHLIKTRGQQVTLRCSSQSGHNTVSWYQQALGQGPQFIFQYYREEENGRGNFPPRFSGLQFPNYSSELNVNALELDDSALYLCASSLGTANYGYTFGSGTRLTVV.

CDR3 in amino acids: CASSLRGEQYF. CDR3 nucleotide sequence: TGTGCCAGCAGCTTGAGGGGGGAGCAGTACTTC. This sequence joins TRBV5-4 and TRBJ2-7; weak D call: TRBD1 (6 bases). Germline-derived CDR1 and CDR2 are SGHNT and YYREEE (reference sequence). The V end was cut by 1 base, the J end by 7 bases, with 6 bases between. The CDR3 covers 11 residues.

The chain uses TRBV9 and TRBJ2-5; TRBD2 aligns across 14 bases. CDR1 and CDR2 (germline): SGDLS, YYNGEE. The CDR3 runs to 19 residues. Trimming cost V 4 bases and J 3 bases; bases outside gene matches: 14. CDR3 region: CASSTLPGTSGRREETQYF. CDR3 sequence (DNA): TGTGCCAGCAGCACTCTACCCGGGACTAGCGGGAGACGAGAAGAGACCCAGTACTTC.

CDR3 sequence reads: CASSQGLAGAGADTQYF. In DNA form, the CDR3 reads TGTGCCAGCAGTCAAGGACTAGCGGGAGCAGGAGCAGATACGCAGTATTTT. The chain combines TRBV7-9 with TRBJ2-3, with 13 bases lining up with TRBD2. The trim removed 6 bases at V and 4 bases at J, leaving 10 bases unmatched. The CDR3 runs to 17 residues. Germline V gene data show CDR1 as SEHNR and CDR2 as FQNEAQ (reference sequence).

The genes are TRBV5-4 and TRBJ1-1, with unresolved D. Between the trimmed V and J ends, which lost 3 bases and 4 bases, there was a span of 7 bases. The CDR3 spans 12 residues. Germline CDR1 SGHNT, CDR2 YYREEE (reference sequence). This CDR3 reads CASSSGGTEAFF. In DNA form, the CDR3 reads TGTGCCAGCAGCTCAGGCGGCACTGAAGCTTTCTTT.

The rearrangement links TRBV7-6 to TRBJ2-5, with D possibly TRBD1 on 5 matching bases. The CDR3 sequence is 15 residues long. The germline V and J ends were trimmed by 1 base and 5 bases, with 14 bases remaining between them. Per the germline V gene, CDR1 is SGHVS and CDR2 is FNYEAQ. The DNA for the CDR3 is TGTGCCAGCAGCTTAGGTGCAGGGATGGGGGAGACCCAGTACTTC. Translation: CASSLGAGMGETQYF.

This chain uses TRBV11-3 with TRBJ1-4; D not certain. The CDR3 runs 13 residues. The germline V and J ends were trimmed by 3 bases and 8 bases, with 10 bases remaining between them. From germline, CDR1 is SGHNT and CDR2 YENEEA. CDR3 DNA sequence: TGTGCCAGCAGCTTCACGGCGGGAGAAAAACTGTTTTTT. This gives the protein CASSFTAGEKLFF.

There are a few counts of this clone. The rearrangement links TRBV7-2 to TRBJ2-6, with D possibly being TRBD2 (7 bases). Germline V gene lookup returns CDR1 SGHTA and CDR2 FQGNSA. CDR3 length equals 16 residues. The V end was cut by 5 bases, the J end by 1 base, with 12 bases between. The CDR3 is CASSQRGGSGANVLTF. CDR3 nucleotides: TGTGCCAGCAGCCAAAGGGGGGGGTCTGGGGCCAACGTCCTGACTTTC.

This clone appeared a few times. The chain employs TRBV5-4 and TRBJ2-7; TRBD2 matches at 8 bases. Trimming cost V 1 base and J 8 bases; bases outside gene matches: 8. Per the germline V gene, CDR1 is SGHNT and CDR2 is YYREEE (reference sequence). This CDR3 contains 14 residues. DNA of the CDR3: TGTGCCAGCAGCTTGATTCCGGGAGGGCCTCAGCAGTACTTC. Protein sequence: CASSLIPGGPQQYF.

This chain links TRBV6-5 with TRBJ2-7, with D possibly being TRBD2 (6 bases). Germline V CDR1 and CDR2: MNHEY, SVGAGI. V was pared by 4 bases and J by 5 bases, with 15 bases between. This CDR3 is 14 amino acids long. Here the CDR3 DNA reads TGTGCCAGCAGTTGGGGGACTCGAAGTCACGAGCAGTACTTC. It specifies CASSWGTRSHEQYF.

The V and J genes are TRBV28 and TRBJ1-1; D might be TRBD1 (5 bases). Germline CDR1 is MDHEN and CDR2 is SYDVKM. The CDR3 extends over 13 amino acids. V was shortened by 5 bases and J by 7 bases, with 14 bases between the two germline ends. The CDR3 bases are TGTGCCAGCAGTCCTTGGGGGGTTGGTGAAGCTTTCTTT. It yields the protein CASSPWGVGEAFF.

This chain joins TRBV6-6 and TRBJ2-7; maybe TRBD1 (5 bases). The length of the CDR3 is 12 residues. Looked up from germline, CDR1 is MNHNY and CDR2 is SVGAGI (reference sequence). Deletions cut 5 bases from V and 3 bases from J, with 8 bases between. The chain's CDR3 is CASSVTGYEQYF. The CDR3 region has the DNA TGTGCCAGCAGTGTTACAGGCTACGAGCAGTACTTC.

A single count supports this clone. The CDR3 bases are TGCGCCAGCAGCTTGCCGGGAACTAATGAAAAACTGTTTTTT. It specifies CASSLPGTNEKLFF. The chain couples TRBV5-1 to TRBJ1-4; unclear D gene. The CDR3 contains 14 residues. The germline V and J ends were trimmed by 1 base and 1 base, with 5 bases remaining between them. CDR1 SGHRS and CDR2 YFSETQ come from the germline V gene.

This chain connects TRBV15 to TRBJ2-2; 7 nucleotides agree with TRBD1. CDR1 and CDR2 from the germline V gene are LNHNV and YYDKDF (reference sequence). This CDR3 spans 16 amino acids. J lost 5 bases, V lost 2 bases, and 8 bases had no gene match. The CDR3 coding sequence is TGTGCCACCAGCAGATACCGGGACAGACATACCGGGGAGCTGTTTTTT. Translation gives CATSRYRDRHTGELFF.

CDR3 nucleotide sequence: TGCGCCAGCAGCTTGGCCCCCAAAGCGGATAACTACGAGCAGTACTTC. This gives the protein CASSLAPKADNYEQYF. The chain links TRBV5-1 to TRBJ2-7; tentative D call: TRBD2 (5 bases). CDR1 is SGHRS, CDR2 YFSETQ, per germline. The germline V and J ends were trimmed by 0 bases and 3 bases, with 16 bases remaining between them. The CDR3 loop spans 16 amino acids.

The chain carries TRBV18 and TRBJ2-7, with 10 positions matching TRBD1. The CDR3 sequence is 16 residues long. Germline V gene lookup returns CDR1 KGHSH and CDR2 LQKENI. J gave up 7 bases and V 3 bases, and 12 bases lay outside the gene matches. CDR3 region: CASSPPGTGAILEQYF. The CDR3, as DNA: TGTGCCAGCTCACCCCCCGGGACAGGGGCCATACTGGAGCAGTACTTC. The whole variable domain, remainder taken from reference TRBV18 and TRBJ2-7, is NAGVMQNPRHLVRRRGQEARLRCSPMKGHSHVYWYRQLPEEGLKFMVYLQKENIIDESGMPKERFSAEFPKEGPSILRIQQVVRGDSAAYFCASSPPGTGAILEQYFGPGTRLTVT.

The CDR3 reads CASGPTGTGGGRGYTF. As DNA, the CDR3 is TGCGCCAGCGGCCCCACCGGGACAGGGGGCGGAAGAGGCTACACCTTC. The chain joins TRBV4-3 to TRBJ1-2, with 12 bases aligning to TRBD1. The CDR3 sequence is 16 residues long. Germline assignment: CDR1 LGHNA and CDR2 YSLEER. V was pared by 8 bases and J by 8 bases, with 15 bases of the junction left unmatched.

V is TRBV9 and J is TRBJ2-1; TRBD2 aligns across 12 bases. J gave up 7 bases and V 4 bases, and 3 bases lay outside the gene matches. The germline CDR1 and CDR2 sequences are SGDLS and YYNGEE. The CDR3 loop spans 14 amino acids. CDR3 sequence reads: CASSLGTSGNEQFF. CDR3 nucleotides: TGTGCCAGCAGCCTAGGGACTAGCGGGAATGAGCAGTTCTTC.

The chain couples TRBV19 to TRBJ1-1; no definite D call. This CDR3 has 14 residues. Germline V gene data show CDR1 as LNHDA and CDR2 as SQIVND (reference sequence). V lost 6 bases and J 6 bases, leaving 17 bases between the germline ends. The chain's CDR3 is CASRPLQGSSEAFF. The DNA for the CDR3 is TGTGCCAGTAGGCCCTTACAAGGGAGCTCTGAAGCTTTCTTT.

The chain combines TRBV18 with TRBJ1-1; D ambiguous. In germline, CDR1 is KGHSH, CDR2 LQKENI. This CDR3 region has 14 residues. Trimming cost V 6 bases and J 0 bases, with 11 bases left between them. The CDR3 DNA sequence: TGTGCCAGCTCCCCCAGTCACATGAACACTGAAGCTTTCTTT. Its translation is CASSPSHMNTEAFF. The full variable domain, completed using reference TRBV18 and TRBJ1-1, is NAGVMQNPRHLVRRRGQEARLRCSPMKGHSHVYWYRQLPEEGLKFMVYLQKENIIDESGMPKERFSAEFPKEGPSILRIQQVVRGDSAAYFCASSPSHMNTEAFFGQGTRLTVV.

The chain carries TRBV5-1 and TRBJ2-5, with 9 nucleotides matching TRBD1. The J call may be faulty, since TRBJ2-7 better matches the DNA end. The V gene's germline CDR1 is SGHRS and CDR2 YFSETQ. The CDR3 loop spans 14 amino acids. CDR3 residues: CASSYGDRDYEQYF. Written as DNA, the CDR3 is TGCGCCAGCAGTTATGGGGACAGGGACTACGAGCAGTACTTC.

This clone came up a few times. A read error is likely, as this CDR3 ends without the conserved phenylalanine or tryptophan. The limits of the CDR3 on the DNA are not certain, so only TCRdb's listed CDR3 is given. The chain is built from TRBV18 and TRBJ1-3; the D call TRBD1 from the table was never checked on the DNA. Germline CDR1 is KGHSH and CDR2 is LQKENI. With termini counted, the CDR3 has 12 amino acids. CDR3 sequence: CASSPPQGARAD.

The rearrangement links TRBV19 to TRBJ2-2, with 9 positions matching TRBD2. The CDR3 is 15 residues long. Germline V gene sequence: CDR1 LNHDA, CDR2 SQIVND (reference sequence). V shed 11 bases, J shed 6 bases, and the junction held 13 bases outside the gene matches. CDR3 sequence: CACTLGLAEAGELFF. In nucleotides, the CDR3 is TGTGCCTGTACCTTGGGACTAGCTGAGGCCGGGGAGCTGTTTTTT.

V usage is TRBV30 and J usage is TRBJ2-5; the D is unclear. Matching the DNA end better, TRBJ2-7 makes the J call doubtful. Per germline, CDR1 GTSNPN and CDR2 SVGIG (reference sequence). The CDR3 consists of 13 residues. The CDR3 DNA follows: TGTGCCCTAAAACCACAAGAGGCCTACGAGCAGTACTTC. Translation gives CALKPQEAYEQYF.

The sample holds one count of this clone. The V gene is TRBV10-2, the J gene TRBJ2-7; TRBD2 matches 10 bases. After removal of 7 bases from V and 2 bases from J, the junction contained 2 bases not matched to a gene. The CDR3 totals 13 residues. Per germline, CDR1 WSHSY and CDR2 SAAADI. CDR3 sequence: CASKSGRAYEQYF. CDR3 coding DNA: TGCGCCAGCAAAAGCGGGAGGGCCTACGAGCAGTACTTC.

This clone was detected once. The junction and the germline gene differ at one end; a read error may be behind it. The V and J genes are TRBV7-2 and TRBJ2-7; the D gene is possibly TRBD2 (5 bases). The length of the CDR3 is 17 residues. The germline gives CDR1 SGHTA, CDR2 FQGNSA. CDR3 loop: CASSLGRLDLASSEQYF. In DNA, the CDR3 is TGTGCCAGCAGCTTAGGACGCCTGGATCTAGCATCCTCCGAGCAGTACTTC.

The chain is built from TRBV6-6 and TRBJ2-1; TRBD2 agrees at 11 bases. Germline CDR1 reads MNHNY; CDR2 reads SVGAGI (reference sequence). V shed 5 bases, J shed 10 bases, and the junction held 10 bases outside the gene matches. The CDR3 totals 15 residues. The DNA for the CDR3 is TGTGCCAGCAGTGCCGGGACTAGCGGAGCTGGGGAGCAGTTCTTC. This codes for CASSAGTSGAGEQFF.

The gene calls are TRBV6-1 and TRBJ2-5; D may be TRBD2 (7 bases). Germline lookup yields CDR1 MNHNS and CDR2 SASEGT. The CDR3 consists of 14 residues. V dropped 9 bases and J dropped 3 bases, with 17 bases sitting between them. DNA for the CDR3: TGTGCCAGTATTGGGGGCGGGAGTAAAGAGACCCAGTACTTC. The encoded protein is CASIGGGSKETQYF.

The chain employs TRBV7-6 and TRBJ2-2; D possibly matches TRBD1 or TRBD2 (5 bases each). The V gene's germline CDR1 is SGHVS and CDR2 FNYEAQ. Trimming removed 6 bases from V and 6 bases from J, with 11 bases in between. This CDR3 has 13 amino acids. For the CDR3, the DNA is TGTGCCAGCAGGGAATGGGGGTCCGGGGAGCTGTTTTTT. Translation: CASREWGSGELFF. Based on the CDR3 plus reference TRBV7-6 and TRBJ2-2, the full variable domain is GAGVSQSPRYKVTKRGQDVALRCDPISGHVSLYWYRQALGQGPEFLTYFNYEAQQDKSGLPNDRFSAERPEGSISTLTIQRTEQRDSAMYRCASREWGSGELFFGEGSRLTVL.

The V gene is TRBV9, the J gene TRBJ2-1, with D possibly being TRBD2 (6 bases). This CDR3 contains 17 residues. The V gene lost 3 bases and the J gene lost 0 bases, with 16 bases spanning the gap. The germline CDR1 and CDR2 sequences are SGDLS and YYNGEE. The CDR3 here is CASSGDPGRYSYNEQFF. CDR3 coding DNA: TGTGCCAGCAGCGGAGATCCCGGGAGATACTCCTACAATGAGCAGTTCTTC.